A selection of T cell receptor beta chains follows, all from one sample in a study of T cells in Graves' hyperthyroidism and ophthalmopathy. Each CDR3 protein is one row after TCRdb ran MiXCR on the multiplex PCR reads. Altogether some 420,000 distinct CDR3 sequences are present, about an eighth being singletons, with the ten largest covering about 4.9%. Sequencing was done on a sample of blood. Every receptor here comes from a woman between 18 and 29 years old with Graves' hyperthyroidism. CDR3s include the opening cysteine and the closing phenylalanine or tryptophan. Fields, in order: D gene, J gene, clone size, V gene, CDR3 protein, CDR3 DNA. D genes are given only for firm matches. Some rows mark clone size as missing; the rest say once, few, many or name a class of expanded clone.

>.|TRBJ1-1|.|TRBV13
CASSLRGRVNTEAFF
TGTGCCAGCAGCTTAAGGGGGAGGGTGAACACTGAAGCTTTCTTT
>.|TRBJ1-2|many|TRBV30
CAWSPAGRIGYTF
TGTGCCTGGAGTCCCGCAGGGAGGATTGGCTACACCTTC
>.|TRBJ1-2|many|TRBV7-6
CASSLDEGSNYGYTF
TGTGCCAGCAGCTTAGACGAGGGTTCTAACTATGGCTACACCTTC
>.|TRBJ1-2|few|TRBV12-5
CASGLPGTGYTF
TGTGCTAGTGGTTTGCCGGGGACTGGCTACACCTTC
>.|TRBJ2-7|.|TRBV29-1
CSVSGTVSHEQYF
TGCAGCGTTAGTGGGACGGTCAGCCACGAGCAGTACTTC
>TRBD2|TRBJ2-7|few|TRBV11-2
CASSLAGLAERDEQYF
TGTGCCAGCAGCTTAGCTGGACTAGCGGAGCGGGACGAGCAGTACTTC
>.|TRBJ1-1|many|TRBV20-1
CSARDGTSLMNTEAFF
TGCAGTGCTAGGGACGGGACTTCCCTCATGAACACTGAAGCTTTCTTT
>TRBD2|TRBJ2-1|.|TRBV4-1
CASSQDRASGAYNEQFF
TGCGCCAGCAGCCAAGATAGGGCTAGCGGGGCGTACAATGAGCAGTTCTTC
>.|TRBJ2-2|many|TRBV20-1
CSAIPQPGELFF
TGCAGTGCGATCCCCCAGCCCGGGGAGCTGTTTTTT
>.|TRBJ2-1|.|TRBV7-9
CASSFGPRKQGNEQFF
TGTGCCAGCAGCTTTGGGCCCCGAAAACAGGGCAATGAGCAGTTCTTC
>TRBD1|TRBJ2-7|.|TRBV5-1
CASSFGQGDIDEQYF
TGCGCCAGCAGCTTCGGACAGGGGGATATAGACGAGCAGTACTTC
>.|TRBJ2-6|few|TRBV5-1
CASSLLKGSGANVLTF
TGCGCCAGCAGCTTGCTGAAGGGGTCTGGGGCCAACGTCCTGACTTTC
>.|TRBJ2-3|many|TRBV3-1
CASSHSGLGTDTQYF
TGTGCCAGCAGCCATTCCGGACTTGGCACAGATACGCAGTATTTT
>TRBD2|TRBJ2-7|many|TRBV5-1
CASSFGGSVPYEQYF
TGCGCCAGCAGCTTCGGCGGGAGCGTCCCCTACGAGCAGTACTTC
>.|TRBJ2-2|many|TRBV7-8
CASSLERLAVNTGELFF
TGTGCCAGCAGCTTAGAGCGGTTGGCGGTAAACACCGGGGAGCTGTTTTTT
>.|TRBJ2-7|.|TRBV27
CASSWGGEQYF
TGTGCCAGCAGTTGGGGTGGCGAGCAGTACTTC
>.|TRBJ2-1|many|TRBV5-1
CASSLDSSARYNEQFF
TGCGCCAGCAGCTTGGATTCTTCGGCCCGCTACAATGAGCAGTTCTTC
>TRBD1|TRBJ2-7|.|TRBV14
CASSQVTGGFYEQYF
TGTGCCAGCAGCCAAGTGACAGGGGGGTTCTACGAGCAGTACTTC